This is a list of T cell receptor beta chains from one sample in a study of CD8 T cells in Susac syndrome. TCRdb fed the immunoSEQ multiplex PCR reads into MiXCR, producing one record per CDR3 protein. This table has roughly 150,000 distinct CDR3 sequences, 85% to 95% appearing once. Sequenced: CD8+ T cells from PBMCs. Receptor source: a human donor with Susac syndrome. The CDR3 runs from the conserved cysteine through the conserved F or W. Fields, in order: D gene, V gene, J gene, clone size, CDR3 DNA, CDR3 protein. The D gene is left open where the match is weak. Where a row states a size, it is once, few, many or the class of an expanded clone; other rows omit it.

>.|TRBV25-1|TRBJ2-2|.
TGTGCCAGCACCCTCCCCGGGACCGGGGAGCTGTTTTTT
CASTLPGTGELFF
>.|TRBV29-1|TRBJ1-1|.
TGCAGCGTTCCCCCGATGGGCGTGAACACTGAAGCTTTCTTT
CSVPPMGVNTEAFF
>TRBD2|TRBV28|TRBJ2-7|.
TGTGCCAGCAGTTTTGGGGGACTAAGCGGCTTAAGTTCCTACGAGCAGTACTTC
CASSFGGLSGLSSYEQYF
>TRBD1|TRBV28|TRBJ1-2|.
TGTGCCAGCAGTCCAGACAGGGTCTATGGCTACACCTTC
CASSPDRVYGYTF
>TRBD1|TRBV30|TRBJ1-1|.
TGTGCCTGGAGTTCCGGGACAGGGAACACTGAAGCTTTCTTT
CAWSSGTGNTEAFF
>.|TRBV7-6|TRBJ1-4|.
TGTGCCAGCAGCTTAGGGCAGCCTGCAACTAATGAAAAACTGTTTTTT
CASSLGQPATNEKLFF
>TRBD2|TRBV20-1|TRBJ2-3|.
TGCAGTGCTAGAGATGACGAGGGAGGGGGCACAGATACGCAGTATTTT
CSARDDEGGGTDTQYF
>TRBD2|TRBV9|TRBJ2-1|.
TGTGCCAGCAGCGTAGCTGGGAGGGGCGTTGAGCAGTTCTTC
CASSVAGRGVEQFF
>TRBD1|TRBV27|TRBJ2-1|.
TGTGCCAGCAGTTTGGCCAGACAGGGTTTTGAGCAGTTCTTC
CASSLARQGFEQFF
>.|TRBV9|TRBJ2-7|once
TGTGCCAGCAGCCCCCGGACAAGCGACGAGCAGTACTTC
CASSPRTSDEQYF
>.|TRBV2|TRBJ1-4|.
TGTGCCAGCGGACGTGGGAGACAGGACGCGCGCGATGAAAAACTGTTTTTT
CASGRGRQDARDEKLFF
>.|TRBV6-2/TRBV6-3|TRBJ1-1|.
TGTGCCAGCAGTTCCGTAGACAGCTATAACACTGAAGCTTTCTTT
CASSSVDSYNTEAFF
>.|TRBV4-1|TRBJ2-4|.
TGCGCCAGCAGCCAACCGTTCGGACAGACCCTAGCCAAAAACATTCAGTACTTC
CASSQPFGQTLAKNIQYF
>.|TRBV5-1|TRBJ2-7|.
TGCGCCAGCAGCTGGGGGGACACAGGTTCGGACGAGCAGTACTTC
CASSWGDTGSDEQYF
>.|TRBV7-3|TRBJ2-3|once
TGTGCCAGCAGCTTTAGGACTGCTAGCACAGATACGCAGTATTTT
CASSFRTASTDTQYF
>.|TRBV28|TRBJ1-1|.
TGTGCCAGCAACTCTGAGGGCAGGGCGGCCACTGAAGCTTTCTTT
CASNSEGRAATEAFF
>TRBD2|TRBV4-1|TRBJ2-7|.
TGCGCCAGCAGCCAGTGGACTAGCGGGAGGGTTTACGAGCAGTACTTC
CASSQWTSGRVYEQYF
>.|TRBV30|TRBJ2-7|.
TGTGCCTGGAGTATCGGCGAGCAGTACTTC
CAWSIGEQYF
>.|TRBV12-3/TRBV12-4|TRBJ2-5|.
TGTGCCAGCAGTCGGCCTGAGGGGGTTGCAGAGACCCAGTACTTC
CASSRPEGVAETQYF
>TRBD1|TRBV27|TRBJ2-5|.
TGTGCCAGCAGCCTTACCGGACAGGTTATTCAAGAGACCCAGTACTTC
CASSLTGQVIQETQYF
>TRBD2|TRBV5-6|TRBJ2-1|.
TGTGCCAGCAGCTTGAGTCAGCGGGAGTTATATGAGCAGTTCTTC
CASSLSQRELYEQFF
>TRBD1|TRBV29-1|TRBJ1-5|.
TGCAGCGTTCGGACAGGGCCCAATCAGCCCCAGCATTTT
CSVRTGPNQPQHF
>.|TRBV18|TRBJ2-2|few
TGTGCCAGCTCACCGTCCGGGGAGCTGTTTTTT
CASSPSGELFF
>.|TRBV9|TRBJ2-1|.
TGTGCCAGCAGCGGGAGAGGCGCCTACAATGAGCAGTTCTTC
CASSGRGAYNEQFF
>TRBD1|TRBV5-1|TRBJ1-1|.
TGCGCCAGCAGCTGGGGACAGGGGATTAACACTGAAGCTTTCTTT
CASSWGQGINTEAFF
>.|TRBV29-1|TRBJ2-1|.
TGCGGTATTATCCTTGACAGCATCTCCTACAATGAGCAGTTCTTC
CGIILDSISYNEQFF
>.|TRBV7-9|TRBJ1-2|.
TGTGCCAGCAGCTTAGTGGGCCGGGGAAGGGTCTATGGCTACACCTTC
CASSLVGRGRVYGYTF
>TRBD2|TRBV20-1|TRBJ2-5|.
TGCAGTGCTAGAGATCGGGGACTAGTATTTCAAGAGACCCAGTACTTC
CSARDRGLVFQETQYF
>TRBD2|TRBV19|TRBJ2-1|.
TGTGCCAGTAGTATGCGGGAGGGCCTCAATGAGCAGTTCTTC
CASSMREGLNEQFF
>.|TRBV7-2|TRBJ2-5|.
TGTGCCAGCAGCTTAACCCGGGTTAGGGGAGAGACCCAGTACTTC
CASSLTRVRGETQYF
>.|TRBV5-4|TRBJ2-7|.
TGTGCCAGCAGCTTGTCTCAGGGGAACTACGAGCAGTACTTC
CASSLSQGNYEQYF
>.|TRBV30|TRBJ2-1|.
TGTGCCTGGAGTGACATTACCGGGACCTCCAATGAGCAGTTCTTC
CAWSDITGTSNEQFF
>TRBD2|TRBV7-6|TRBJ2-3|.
TGTGCCAGCACCTCGGGGACTAAGGGGGATACGCAGTATTTT
CASTSGTKGDTQYF
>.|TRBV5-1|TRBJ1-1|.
TGCGCCAGCAGCGAACCCCGACAGAAGAACACTGAAGCTTTCTTT
CASSEPRQKNTEAFF
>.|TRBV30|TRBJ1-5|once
TGTGCCTGGAGCGTCGGCCAGGGTGGGCAGCCCCAGCATTTT
CAWSVGQGGQPQHF
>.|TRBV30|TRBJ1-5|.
TGTGCCTGGAGTGTACGGTGGACAGAGTTACCAAAGGGCGTTCAGCCCCAGCATTTT
CAWSVRWTELPKGVQPQHF
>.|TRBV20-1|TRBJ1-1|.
TGCAGTGCTAGAGATAATTCTCACATGCAGGGTGACACTGAAGCTTTCTTT
CSARDNSHMQGDTEAFF
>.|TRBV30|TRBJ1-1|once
TGTGCCTGGACCGGAGGGTTTGACCGGGCGGACACTGAAGCTTTCTTT
CAWTGGFDRADTEAFF
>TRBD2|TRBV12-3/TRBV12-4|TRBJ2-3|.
TGTGCCAGCAGTTTATGGACTAGCGGGAGGTCAGATACGCAGTATTTT
CASSLWTSGRSDTQYF
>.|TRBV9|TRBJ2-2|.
TGTGCCAGCAGCGCCGGGACTGCCGGGGAGCTGTTTTTT
CASSAGTAGELFF
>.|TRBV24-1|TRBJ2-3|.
TGTGCCACCAGTGATGACTCAGGGGTGAGCACAGATACGCAGTATTTT
CATSDDSGVSTDTQYF
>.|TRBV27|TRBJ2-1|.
TGTGCCAGCAGTTCCCAGCGTAATGAGCAGTTCTTC
CASSSQRNEQFF
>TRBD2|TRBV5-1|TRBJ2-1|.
TGCGCCAGCAGCTTTTTTGGTAGCGGGAGGGGCAATGAGCAGTTCTTC
CASSFFGSGRGNEQFF
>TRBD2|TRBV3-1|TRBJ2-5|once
TGTGCCAGCAGCCAACCCGGGAGGGCCTTGGAGACCCAGTACTTC
CASSQPGRALETQYF
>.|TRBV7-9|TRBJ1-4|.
TGTGCCAGCACCCCAGAGAGACGGACAGATGAAAAACTGTTTTTT
CASTPERRTDEKLFF
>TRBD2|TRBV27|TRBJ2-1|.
TGTGCCAGCAGTTCGGGGGGGATGAATGAGCAGTTCTTC
CASSSGGMNEQFF
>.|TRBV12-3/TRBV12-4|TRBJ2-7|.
TGTGCCAGCAGCCCTCACCCCGCAGGGGGGACCTACGAGCAGTACTTC
CASSPHPAGGTYEQYF
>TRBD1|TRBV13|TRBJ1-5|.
TGTGCCAGCAGCCAAAACAGGGGGCAGGATCAGCCCCAGCATTTT
CASSQNRGQDQPQHF
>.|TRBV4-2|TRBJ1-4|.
TGTGCCAGCAGCCAAGTTTACCCCCCCGGGGGGAAAGAAGAAAAACTGTTTTTT
CASSQVYPPGGKEEKLFF
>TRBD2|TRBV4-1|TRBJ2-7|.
TGCGCCAGCTCTACAACTAGCGGCTACGAGCAGTACTTC
CASSTTSGYEQYF
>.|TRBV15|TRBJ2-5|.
TGTGCCACCAGCAGAGATCCGGGACAAGAAGAGACCCAGTACTTC
CATSRDPGQEETQYF
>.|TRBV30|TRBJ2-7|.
TGTGCCTGGAGTGGACCGATCACCTACGAGCAGTACTTC
CAWSGPITYEQYF
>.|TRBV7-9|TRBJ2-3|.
TGTGCCAGCAGGACGACACTCAAGGAAGATACGCAGTATTTT
CASRTTLKEDTQYF
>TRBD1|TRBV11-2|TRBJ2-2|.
TGTGCCAGCAGCTTAGTGACAGGGGGCTCCGGGGAGCTGTTTTTT
CASSLVTGGSGELFF
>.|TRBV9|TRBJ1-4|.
TGTGCCAGCAGCGTAGCGCGGGACGTCGGGTATCCAACTAATGAAAAACTGTTTTTT
CASSVARDVGYPTNEKLFF
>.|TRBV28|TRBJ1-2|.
TGTGCCAGCAGCAGGGTTGGAGGCTACACCTTC
CASSRVGGYTF
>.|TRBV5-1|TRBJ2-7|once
TGCGCCAGCAGCTTCAATGTAGAGGGGGTCTACGAGCAGTACTTC
CASSFNVEGVYEQYF
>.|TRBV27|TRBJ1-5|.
TGTGCCAGCAGTTTGTCCCACGGGGACAATCAGCCCCAGCATTTT
CASSLSHGDNQPQHF